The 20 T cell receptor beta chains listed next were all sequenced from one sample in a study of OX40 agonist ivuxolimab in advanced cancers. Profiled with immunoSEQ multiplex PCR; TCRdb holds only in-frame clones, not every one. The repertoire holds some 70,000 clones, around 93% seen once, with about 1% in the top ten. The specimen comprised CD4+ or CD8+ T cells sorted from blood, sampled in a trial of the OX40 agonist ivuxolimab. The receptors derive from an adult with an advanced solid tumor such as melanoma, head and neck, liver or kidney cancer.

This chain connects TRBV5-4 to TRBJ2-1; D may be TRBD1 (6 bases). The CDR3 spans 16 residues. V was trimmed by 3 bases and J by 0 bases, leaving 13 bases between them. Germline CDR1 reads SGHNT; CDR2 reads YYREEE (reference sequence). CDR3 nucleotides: TGTGCCAGCAGCTCTTCCCAGGGGACCTCCTACAATGAGCAGTTCTTC. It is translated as CASSSSQGTSYNEQFF.

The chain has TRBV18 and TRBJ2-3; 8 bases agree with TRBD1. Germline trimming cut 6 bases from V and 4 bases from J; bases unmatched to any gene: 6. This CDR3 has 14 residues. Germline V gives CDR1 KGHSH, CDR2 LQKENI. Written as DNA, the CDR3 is TGTGCCAGCTCTCGAGGGACAGGTTCAGATACGCAGTATTTT. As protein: CASSRGTGSDTQYF.

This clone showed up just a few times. The CDR3 DNA reads as TGTGCCAGCTCACCGGGTCAGGACACCTACAATGAGCAGTTCTTC. Amino acids: CASSPGQDTYNEQFF. J is TRBJ2-1 and V is TRBV18; tentatively, D is TRBD1 (5 bases). The germline V and J ends were trimmed by 3 bases and 2 bases, with 11 bases remaining between them. The CDR3 spans 15 residues. Looked up from germline, CDR1 is KGHSH and CDR2 is LQKENI.

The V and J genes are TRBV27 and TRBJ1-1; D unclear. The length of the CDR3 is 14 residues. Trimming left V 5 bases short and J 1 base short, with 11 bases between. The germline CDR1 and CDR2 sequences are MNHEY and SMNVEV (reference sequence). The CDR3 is CASSARGQNTEAFF. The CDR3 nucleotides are TGTGCCAGCAGTGCCCGGGGTCAGAACACTGAAGCTTTCTTT.

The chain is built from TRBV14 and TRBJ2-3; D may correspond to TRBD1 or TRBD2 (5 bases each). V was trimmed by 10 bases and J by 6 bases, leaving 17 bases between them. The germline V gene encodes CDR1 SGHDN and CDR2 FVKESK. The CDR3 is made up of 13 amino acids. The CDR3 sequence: CATHLGDGDTQYF. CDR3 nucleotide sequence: TGTGCCACCCACCTGGGGGACGGGGATACGCAGTATTTT.

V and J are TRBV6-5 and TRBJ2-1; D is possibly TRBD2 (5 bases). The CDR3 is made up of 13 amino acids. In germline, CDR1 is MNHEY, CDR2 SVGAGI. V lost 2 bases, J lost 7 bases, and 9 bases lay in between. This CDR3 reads CASSYDGKNEQFF. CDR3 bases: TGTGCCAGCAGTTACGACGGGAAAAATGAGCAGTTCTTC.

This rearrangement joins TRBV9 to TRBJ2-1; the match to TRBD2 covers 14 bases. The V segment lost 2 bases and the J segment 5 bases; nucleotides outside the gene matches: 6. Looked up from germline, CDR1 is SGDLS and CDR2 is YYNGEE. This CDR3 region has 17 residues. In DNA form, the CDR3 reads TGTGCCAGCAGCGTTGGACTAGCGGGAGGACTAAACAATGAGCAGTTCTTC. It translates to CASSVGLAGGLNNEQFF. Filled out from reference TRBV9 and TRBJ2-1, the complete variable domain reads DSGVTQTPKHLITATGQRVTLRCSPRSGDLSVYWYQQSLDQGLQFLIQYYNGEERAKGNILERFSAQQFPDLHSELNLSSLELGDSALYFCASSVGLAGGLNNEQFFGPGTRLTVL.

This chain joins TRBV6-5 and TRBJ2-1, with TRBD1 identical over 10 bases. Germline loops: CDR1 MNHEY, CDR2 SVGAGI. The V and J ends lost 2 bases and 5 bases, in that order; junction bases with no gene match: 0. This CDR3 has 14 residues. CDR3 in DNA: TGTGCCAGCAGTTACGGACAGGGGGACAATGAGCAGTTCTTC. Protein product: CASSYGQGDNEQFF.

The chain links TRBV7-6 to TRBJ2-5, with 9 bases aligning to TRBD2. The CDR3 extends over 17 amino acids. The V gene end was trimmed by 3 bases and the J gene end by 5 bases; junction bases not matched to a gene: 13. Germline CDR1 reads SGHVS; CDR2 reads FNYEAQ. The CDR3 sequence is CASSFSGRRSLGETQYF. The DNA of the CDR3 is TGTGCCAGCAGCTTTAGCGGGAGAAGGTCTCTAGGGGAGACCCAGTACTTC.

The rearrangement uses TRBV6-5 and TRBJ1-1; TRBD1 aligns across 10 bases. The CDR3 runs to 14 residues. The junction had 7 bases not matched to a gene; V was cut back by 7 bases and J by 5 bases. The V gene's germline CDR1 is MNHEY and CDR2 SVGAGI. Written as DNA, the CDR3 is TGTGCCAGCATTCGGGACAGGGGCGTTACTGAAGCTTTCTTT. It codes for CASIRDRGVTEAFF.

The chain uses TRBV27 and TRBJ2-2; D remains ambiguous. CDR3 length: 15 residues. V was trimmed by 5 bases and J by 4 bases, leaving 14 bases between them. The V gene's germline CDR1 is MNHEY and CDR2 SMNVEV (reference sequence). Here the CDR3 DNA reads TGTGCCAGCAGTACGGTGCTGAGTGGCACCGGGGAGCTGTTTTTT. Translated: CASSTVLSGTGELFF.

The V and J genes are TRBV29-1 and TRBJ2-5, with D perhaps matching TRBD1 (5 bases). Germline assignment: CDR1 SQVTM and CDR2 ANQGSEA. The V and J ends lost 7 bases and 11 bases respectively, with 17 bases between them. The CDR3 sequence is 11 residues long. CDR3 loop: CSAGAATEQYF. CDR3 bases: TGCAGCGCTGGGGCGGCAACAGAGCAGTACTTC.

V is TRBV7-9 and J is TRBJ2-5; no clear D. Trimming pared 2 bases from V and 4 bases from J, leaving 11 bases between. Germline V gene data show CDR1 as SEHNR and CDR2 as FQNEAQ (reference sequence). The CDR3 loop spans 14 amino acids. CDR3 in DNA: TGTGCCAGCAGCTTACCGATTGTTGGAGAGACCCAGTACTTC. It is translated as CASSLPIVGETQYF.

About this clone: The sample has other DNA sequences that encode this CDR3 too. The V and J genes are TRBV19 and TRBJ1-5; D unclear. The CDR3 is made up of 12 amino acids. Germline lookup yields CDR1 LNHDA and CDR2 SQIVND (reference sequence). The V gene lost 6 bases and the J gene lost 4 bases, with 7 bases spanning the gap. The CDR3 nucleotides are TGTGCCAGTAGCGTAGGGAATCAGCCCCAGCATTTT. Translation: CASSVGNQPQHF.

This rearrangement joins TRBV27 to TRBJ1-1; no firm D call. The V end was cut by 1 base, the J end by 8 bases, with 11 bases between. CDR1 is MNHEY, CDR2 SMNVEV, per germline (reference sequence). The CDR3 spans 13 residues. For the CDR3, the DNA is TGTGCCAGCAGTTTATTCCGAGGTGCGGAAGCTTTCTTT. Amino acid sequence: CASSLFRGAEAFF.

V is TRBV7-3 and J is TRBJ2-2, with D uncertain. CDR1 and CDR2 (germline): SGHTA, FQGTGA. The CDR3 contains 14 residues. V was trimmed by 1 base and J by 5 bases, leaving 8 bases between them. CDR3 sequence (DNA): TGTGCCAGCAGCTTAAATCTATTTACCGGGGAGCTGTTTTTT. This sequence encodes CASSLNLFTGELFF.

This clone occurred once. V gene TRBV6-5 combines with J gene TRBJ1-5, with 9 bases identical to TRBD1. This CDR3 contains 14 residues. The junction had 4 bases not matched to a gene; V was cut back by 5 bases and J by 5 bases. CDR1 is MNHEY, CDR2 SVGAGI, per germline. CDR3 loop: CASSTGGGHQPQHF. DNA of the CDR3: TGTGCCAGCAGTACAGGGGGCGGGCATCAGCCCCAGCATTTT.

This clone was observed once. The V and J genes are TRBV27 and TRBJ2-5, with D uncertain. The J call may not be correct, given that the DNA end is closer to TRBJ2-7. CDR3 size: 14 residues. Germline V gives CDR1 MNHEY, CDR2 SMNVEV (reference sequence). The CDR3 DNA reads TGTGCCAGCAGTTTATCGCTTAACCGACGCGAGCAGTACTTC. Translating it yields CASSLSLNRREQYF.

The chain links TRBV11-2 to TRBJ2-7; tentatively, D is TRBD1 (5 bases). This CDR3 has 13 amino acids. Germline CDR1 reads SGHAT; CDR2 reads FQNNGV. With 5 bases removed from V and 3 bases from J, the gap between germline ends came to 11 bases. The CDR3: CASSPGALYEQYF. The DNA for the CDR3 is TGTGCCAGCAGCCCTGGGGCCCTCTACGAGCAGTACTTC.

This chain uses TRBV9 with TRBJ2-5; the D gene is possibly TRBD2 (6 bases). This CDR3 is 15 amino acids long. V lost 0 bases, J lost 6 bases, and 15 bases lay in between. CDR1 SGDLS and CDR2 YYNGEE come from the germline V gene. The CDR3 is CASSVGGGILKTQYF. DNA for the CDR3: TGTGCCAGCAGCGTAGGGGGCGGGATCTTGAAGACCCAGTACTTC.